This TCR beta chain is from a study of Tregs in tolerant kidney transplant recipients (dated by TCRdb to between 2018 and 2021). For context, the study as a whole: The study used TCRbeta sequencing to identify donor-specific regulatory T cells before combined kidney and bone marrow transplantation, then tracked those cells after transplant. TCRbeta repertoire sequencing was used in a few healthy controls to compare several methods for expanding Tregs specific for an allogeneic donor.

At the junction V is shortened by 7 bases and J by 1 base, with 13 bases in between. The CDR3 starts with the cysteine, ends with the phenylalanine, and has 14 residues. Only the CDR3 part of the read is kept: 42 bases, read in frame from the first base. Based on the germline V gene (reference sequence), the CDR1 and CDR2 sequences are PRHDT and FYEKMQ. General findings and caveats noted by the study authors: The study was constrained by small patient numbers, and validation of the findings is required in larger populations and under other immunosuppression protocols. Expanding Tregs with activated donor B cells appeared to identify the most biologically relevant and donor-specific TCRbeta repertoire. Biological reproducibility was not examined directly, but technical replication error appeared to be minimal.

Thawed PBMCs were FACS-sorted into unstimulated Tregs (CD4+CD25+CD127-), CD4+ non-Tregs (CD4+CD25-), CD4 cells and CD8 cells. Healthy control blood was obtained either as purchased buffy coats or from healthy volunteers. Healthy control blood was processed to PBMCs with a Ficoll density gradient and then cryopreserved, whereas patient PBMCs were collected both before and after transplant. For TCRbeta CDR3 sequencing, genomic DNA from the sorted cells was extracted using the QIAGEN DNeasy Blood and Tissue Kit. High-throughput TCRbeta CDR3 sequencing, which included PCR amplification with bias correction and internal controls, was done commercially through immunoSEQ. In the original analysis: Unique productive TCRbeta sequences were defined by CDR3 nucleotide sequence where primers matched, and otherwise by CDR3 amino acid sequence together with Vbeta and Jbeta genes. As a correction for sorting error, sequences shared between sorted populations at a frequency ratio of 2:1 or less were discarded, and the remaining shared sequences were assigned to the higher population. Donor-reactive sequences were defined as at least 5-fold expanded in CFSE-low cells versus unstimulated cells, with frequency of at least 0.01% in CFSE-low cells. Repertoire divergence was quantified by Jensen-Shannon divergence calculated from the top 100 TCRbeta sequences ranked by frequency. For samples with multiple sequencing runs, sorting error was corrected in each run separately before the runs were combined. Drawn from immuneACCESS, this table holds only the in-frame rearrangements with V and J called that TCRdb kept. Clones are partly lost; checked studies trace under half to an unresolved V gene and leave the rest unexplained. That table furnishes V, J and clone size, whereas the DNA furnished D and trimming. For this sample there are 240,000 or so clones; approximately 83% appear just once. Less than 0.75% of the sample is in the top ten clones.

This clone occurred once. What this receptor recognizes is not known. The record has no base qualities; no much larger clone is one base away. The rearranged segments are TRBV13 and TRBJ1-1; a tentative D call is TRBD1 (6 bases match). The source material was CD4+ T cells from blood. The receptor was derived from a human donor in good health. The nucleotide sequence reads TGTGCCAGCACCGGGGGCGCGGGGAACACTGAAGCTTTCTTT. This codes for CASTGGAGNTEAFF.